This T cell receptor beta chain appears in the sequencing data of a study of T cell repertoires in cytomegalovirus infection. Across the whole study: Peptides in the study included HLA-C-restricted and HLA-B-restricted CMV epitopes. Indications of both CMV infection and matching HLA type were provided by public TCR beta signatures.

This clonotype was observed many times. Its antigen is unidentified. General study results and limits: Summed frequency of public TCR beta families distinguished CMV carriers with the relevant HLA.

Via MiXCR, TCRdb re-called the reads, giving one row per CDR3 protein. This table holds about half a million distinct CDR3 sequences, about 33% found once. The CDR3 has 12 amino acids. V was trimmed by 6 bases and J by 5 bases, leaving 10 bases between them. This rearrangement joins TRBV12-3 or TRBV12-4 to TRBJ2-5; the D is unclear. Material: cultured PBMCs, obtained from culture after CMV antigen stimulation. This TCR was recovered from a human donor in good health (CMV status not recorded). Some clones in this sample may be carry-over from other donors' samples. Here the CDR3 reads CASSFPGETQYF. In nucleotides, the CDR3 is TGTGCCAGCAGCTTCCCCGGGGAGACCCAGTACTTC.